A selection of T cell receptor beta chains follows, all from one sample in a study of Ad26.COV2.S vaccination and SARS-CoV-2 variants. Sequenced by immunoSEQ multiplex PCR; TCRdb stores in-frame clones only, minus some. The sample holds nearly 400,000 clones; about 89% are singletons and the top ten take 1.5% to 2%. This specimen consisted of peripheral blood, obtained in a trial of Ad26.COV2.S vaccine versus placebo. The receptor set was obtained from a person between 18 and 65 years old who received the Ad26.COV2.S COVID-19 vaccine or a placebo. The CDR3 runs from the conserved cysteine through the conserved F or W. D genes are given only for firm matches. Only part of the rows carry a size: once, few, many, or a class if the clone is expanded.

cdr3_nt,cdr3_aa,clone_size,d_call,j_call,v_call
TGTGCCAGCACCGCGACTCCGCACAATGAGCAGTTCTTC,CASTATPHNEQFF,-,-,TRBJ2-1,TRBV28
TGTGCCAGCAGTTTATTCTTAGCCCGGGGCGCGAACACCGGGGAGCTGTTTTTT,CASSLFLARGANTGELFF,-,-,TRBJ2-2,TRBV28
TGCGCCAGCAGCTTGGCCGGGACAGGGGTTTGGGAAGAGACCCAGTACTTC,CASSLAGTGVWEETQYF,-,TRBD1,TRBJ2-5,TRBV5-1
TGTGCCAGCAGCTTGTTTCAGGGGCTCGGGGAGACCCAGTACTTC,CASSLFQGLGETQYF,-,-,TRBJ2-5,TRBV5-5
TGCAGCGTTGCGAAAACCGGGACGGGCTATGGCTACACCTTC,CSVAKTGTGYGYTF,-,-,TRBJ1-2,TRBV29-1
TGTGCCAGCTCACCATATCGGCGACAGGGGAACACCGGGGAGCTGTTTTTT,CASSPYRRQGNTGELFF,few,TRBD1,TRBJ2-2,TRBV18
TGTGCCAGCAGTTTATCGGGACAGGGAGGCCGCAATGAGCAGTTCTTC,CASSLSGQGGRNEQFF,-,TRBD1,TRBJ2-1,TRBV28
TGTGCCAGCAGCTTATCGAGGGGAAATTACGAGCAGTACTTC,CASSLSRGNYEQYF,-,-,TRBJ2-7,TRBV7-2
TGTGCCAGCAGTCTCGGGACAAGCTTTACCTTC,CASSLGTSFTF,-,-,TRBJ1-2,TRBV12-3/TRBV12-4
TGTGCCAGCAGCCCCGGGACTAGGGGACCCGGGGAGCTGTTTTTT,CASSPGTRGPGELFF,-,TRBD2,TRBJ2-2,TRBV5-4
TGTGCCAGCAGCTCCCGGGCGGGAGTGGTCTACAATGAGCAGTTCTTC,CASSSRAGVVYNEQFF,-,TRBD2,TRBJ2-1,TRBV7-8
TGTGCCAGCAGTTTATATGATACGCAGTATTTT,CASSLYDTQYF,-,-,TRBJ2-3,TRBV27
TGTGCCACCAGTGATCAATCAGAACAGGAGAATCAGCCCCAGCATTTT,CATSDQSEQENQPQHF,-,-,TRBJ1-5,TRBV24-1
TGTGCCAGCAGTATCACAGGGGGCTATGGCTACACCTTC,CASSITGGYGYTF,-,TRBD1,TRBJ1-2,TRBV12-3/TRBV12-4
TGTGCCAGCTCCGAATGGGGGGTCCCAAATTCACCCCTCCACTTT,CASSEWGVPNSPLHF,few,-,TRBJ1-6,TRBV18
TGTGCCAGCAGCGTAGGGACAGTCAATCAGCCCCAGCATTTT,CASSVGTVNQPQHF,-,-,TRBJ1-5,TRBV9
TGTGCCAGCAGCCGCTCCGGGACAGATCCCTACGAGCAGTACTTC,CASSRSGTDPYEQYF,-,TRBD1,TRBJ2-7,TRBV3-1/TRBV3-2
TGTGCCTGTACACATAGCTCTGGAAACACCATATATTTT,CACTHSSGNTIYF,-,-,TRBJ1-3,TRBV30
TGTGCCAGCAGCCAAGAAATCTCCTTTAGCGGGATTAACACCGGGGAGCTGTTTTTT,CASSQEISFSGINTGELFF,-,TRBD2,TRBJ2-2,TRBV4-2
TGTGCCAGCAGTCTGACAGTCCGCAATCAGCCCCAGCATTTT,CASSLTVRNQPQHF,-,-,TRBJ1-5,TRBV28
TGTGCCGTCACGGTGGGGTTTGGAAACACCATATATTTT,CAVTVGFGNTIYF,-,-,TRBJ1-3,TRBV7-9
TGTGCCAGCAGTTGGGGACGGGTCAATCAGCCCCAGCATTTT,CASSWGRVNQPQHF,once,-,TRBJ1-5,TRBV28
TGTGCCAGCAGCTTAGAACATAACTATGGCTACACCTTC,CASSLEHNYGYTF,-,-,TRBJ1-2,TRBV7-2
TGTGCCAGCACCCCCCCCGGTGGTCACTCCTACAATGAGCAGTTCTTC,CASTPPGGHSYNEQFF,-,-,TRBJ2-1,TRBV9
TGCAGCGTCACATTAGCGGGAGGTAACACAGATACGCAGTATTTT,CSVTLAGGNTDTQYF,-,TRBD2,TRBJ2-3,TRBV29-1
TGTGCCACCACGGGAACTAGCGGGAACGGAGTTGAGCAGTTCTTC,CATTGTSGNGVEQFF,-,TRBD2,TRBJ2-1,TRBV24-1
TGTGCCAGCAGTTTAGCCGCTTACGAGCAGTACTTC,CASSLAAYEQYF,-,-,TRBJ2-7,TRBV28
TGTGCCAGTATCTTACAGGGGGCTCACTACTATGGCTACACCTTC,CASILQGAHYYGYTF,-,TRBD1,TRBJ1-2,TRBV6-6